This TCR beta chain was identified in a study of cytomegalovirus exposure and HLA in healthy donors. The PCR had 60 Vbeta and 13 Jbeta primers. Assay: immunoSEQ multiplex PCR; the TCRdb copy retains only in-frame clones and omits some. The sample contains fewer than 250,000 clones, 60% to 85% of which appear only once. Germline V gene lookup returns CDR1 WNHNN and CDR2 SYGVQD (reference sequence). V lost 4 bases, J lost 0 bases, and 8 bases lay in between. The CDR3 extends over 14 amino acids. V and J are TRBV10-1 and TRBJ2-3; the D gene is possibly TRBD1 (6 bases). The sample comprised PBMCs. The receptor was derived from a man in his forties in good health and CMV-seronegative. CDR3 sequence reads: CASSGDTSTDTQYF. CDR3 bases: TGCGCCAGCAGTGGGGACACTAGCACAGATACGCAGTATTTT.